This T cell receptor (beta chain) was found in a study of T cells of healthy individuals. TCRdb re-called the 5' RACE reads through MiXCR, storing one row per CDR3 protein. The data show about 41,000 distinct CDR3 sequences, about 5% seen once. This clonotype was recorded at least ten times. The sequence came from a human donor in good health.

In DNA, the CDR3 is TGTGCCAGCAGTGACAGGTTGGCTTATGGCTACACCTTC. Protein product: CASSDRLAYGYTF. The chain uses TRBV6-2 or TRBV6-3 and TRBJ1-2; possibly TRBD1 for D (6 bases). V was shortened by 5 bases and J by 5 bases, with 12 bases between the two germline ends. CDR3 size: 13 residues. CDR1 is MNHEY, CDR2 SVGEGT, per germline.